This T cell receptor (beta chain) was captured in a study of T cells after yellow fever vaccination. Via MiXCR, TCRdb re-called the 5' RACE reads, giving one row per CDR3 protein. The profile covers about 30,000 distinct CDR3 sequences, with around 4.3% appearing a single time and approximately 45% taken by the ten largest. This clonotype was observed at least ten times. Germline V gene sequence: CDR1 SGHTS, CDR2 YDEGEE. This CDR3 spans 15 amino acids. J gave up 6 bases and V 4 bases, and 8 bases lay outside the gene matches. The genes are TRBV5-8 and TRBJ2-2; 8 bases are a match to TRBD1. This receptor was identified in a man in his thirties or forties who received the YFV17D yellow fever vaccine. The sequencing used CD8+ T cells sorted from PBMCs, collected 5 days after the yellow fever booster vaccination. CDR3 sequence reads: CASSLRTGTAGELFF. CDR3 bases: TGTGCCAGCAGCCTGCGGACAGGGACTGCCGGGGAGCTGTTTTTT.